This TCR beta chain is from a study of blood T cells in healthy people across ages. Healthy Caucasians from Russia aged about 6 to 90 served as donors. Per sample, no less than 5.5 micrograms of total RNA were extracted. Comments on this clonotype: The antigen is not known. One end of the junction does not line up with germline, which may come from a read error.

General study findings and limits: Diversity of TCR beta per million T cells declined in a roughly linear way with age.

Sample-barcoded 5' priming and a J-beta primer mix drove a second PCR of roughly 6 to 12 cycles. Template switching added a 12-random-nucleotide identifier to every cDNA molecule. TCRdb re-called the 5' RACE reads through MiXCR, storing one row per CDR3 protein. This sample has around 600,000 distinct CDR3 sequences, with around half found just once. The sequencing input was blood. The origin of this receptor is an older man in good health.

The CDR3 bases are TGTGCCGGCAGCGTAGGCCAGCAAGAGACCCAGTACTTC. Encoded protein: CAGSVGQQETQYF. The V and J genes are TRBV9 and TRBJ2-7; unclear D gene. The DNA end favors TRBJ2-5, so the J call may be wrong. CDR1 and CDR2 from the germline V gene are SGDLS and YYNGEE. The CDR3 covers 13 residues.